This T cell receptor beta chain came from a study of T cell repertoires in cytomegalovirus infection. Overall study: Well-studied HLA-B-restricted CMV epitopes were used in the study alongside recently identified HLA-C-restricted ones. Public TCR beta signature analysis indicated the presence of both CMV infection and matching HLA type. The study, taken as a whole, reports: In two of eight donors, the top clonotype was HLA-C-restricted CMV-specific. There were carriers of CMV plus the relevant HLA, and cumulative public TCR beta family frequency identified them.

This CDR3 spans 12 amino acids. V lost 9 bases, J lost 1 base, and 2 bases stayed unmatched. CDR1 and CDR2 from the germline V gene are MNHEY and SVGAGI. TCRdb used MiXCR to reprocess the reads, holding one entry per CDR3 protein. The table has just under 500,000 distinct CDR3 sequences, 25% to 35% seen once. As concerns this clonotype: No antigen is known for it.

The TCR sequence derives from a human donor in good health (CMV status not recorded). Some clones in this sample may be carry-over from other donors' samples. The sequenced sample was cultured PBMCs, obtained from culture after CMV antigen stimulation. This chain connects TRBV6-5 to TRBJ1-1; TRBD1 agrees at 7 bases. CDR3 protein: CASGTANTEAFF. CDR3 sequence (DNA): TGTGCCAGTGGGACAGCGAACACTGAAGCTTTCTTT.